These T cell receptor beta chains were read from a single sample in a study of identifying expanded T cells in peripheral blood. Only in-frame clones appear in the TCRdb table, and some are missing; sequencing was by immunoSEQ multiplex PCR. The table has some 78,000 clones, less than 90% seen once. Sequencing input: blood. These receptors all come from a person between 18 and 75 years old in good health. CDR3s include the opening cysteine and the closing phenylalanine or tryptophan. A D gene is named only where the DNA matches it firmly. A row's size may be missing; if present it is once, few, many or a size class.

v_gene	j_gene	d_gene	abundance	len	CDR3nt	CDR3aa
TRBV6-5	TRBJ2-7	.	.	14	TGTGCCAGCAGTTACGGTGACACAGGGAGCGAGCAGTACTTC	CASSYGDTGSEQYF
TRBV11-3	TRBJ2-3	TRBD1	few	16	TGTGCCAGCAGCTTACCGGGGGACAGGGGGCCGGATACGCAGTATTTT	CASSLPGDRGPDTQYF
TRBV7-2	TRBJ2-7	.	.	16	TGTGCCAGCAGCTTAGTTAGCGGAATGAGCTCCTACGAGCAGTACTTC	CASSLVSGMSSYEQYF
TRBV19	TRBJ1-2	.	.	15	TGTGCCAGTAGAGAGACAGGAACTACTAACTATGGCTACACCTTC	CASRETGTTNYGYTF
TRBV7-2	TRBJ2-7	.	.	16	TGTGCCAGCAGCTCTCCCCGACAGGCGTTAACCTACGAGCAGTACTTC	CASSSPRQALTYEQYF
TRBV4-2	TRBJ2-1	TRBD2	.	15	TGTGCCAGCAGCCAAGGGGTAGCGGGAGACAATGAGCAGTTCTTC	CASSQGVAGDNEQFF
TRBV20-1	TRBJ2-2	.	.	11	TGCAGTGCTTTGTACACCGGGGAGCTGTTTTTT	CSALYTGELFF
TRBV9	TRBJ1-2	.	.	15	TGTGCCAGCAGCGTAGTTCCAGGGCAGTCTGGTGGCTACACCTTC	CASSVVPGQSGGYTF
TRBV29-1	TRBJ1-2	.	.	13	TGCAGCGTTGGGGAAACGGGGATAGATGGCTACACCTTC	CSVGETGIDGYTF
TRBV29-1	TRBJ2-3	.	.	14	TGCAGCGGCCTGATGAGCGGAAACACAGATACGCAGTATTTT	CSGLMSGNTDTQYF
TRBV4-1	TRBJ2-5	.	.	18	TGCGCCAGCAGCCAAGGGTTGTTCGGACGACGGGGTGGGGAGACCCAGTACTTC	CASSQGLFGRRGGETQYF
TRBV4-1	TRBJ2-5	TRBD2	.	15	TGCGCCAGCAGCCGACTAGCGGGAGGCCAAGAGACCCAGTACTTC	CASSRLAGGQETQYF
TRBV5-1	TRBJ2-7	.	.	15	TGCGCCAGCAGCTTGTATGGGGAGAGCTCCTACGAGCAGTACTTC	CASSLYGESSYEQYF
TRBV5-6	TRBJ2-1	.	once	11	TGTGCCAGCAGCTTCGGCAATGAGCAGTTCTTC	CASSFGNEQFF
TRBV7-9	TRBJ2-1	TRBD1	.	16	TGTGCCAGCAGCTTAGCAGGCAGGGGGCACCCCAATGAGCAGTTCTTC	CASSLAGRGHPNEQFF
TRBV6-4	TRBJ2-7	.	.	14	TGTGCCAGCAGTAAACAGACAGGAGACTACGAGCAGTACTTC	CASSKQTGDYEQYF
TRBV7-2	TRBJ2-1	.	.	16	TGTGCCAGCAGCTTCGGAGCAGCTAGCTCCTACAATGAGCAGTTCTTC	CASSFGAASSYNEQFF
TRBV5-5	TRBJ1-2	.	.	16	TGTGCCAGCAGCTTTATCGGGTCAGGCTCCACCTATGGCTACACCTTC	CASSFIGSGSTYGYTF
TRBV20-1	TRBJ1-1	.	.	10	TGCAGTACGGGGAACACTGAAGCTTTCTTT	CSTGNTEAFF
TRBV19	TRBJ2-1	TRBD2	once	11	TGTGCCAGTAGTAGGGCGGGAGGGCAGTTCTTC	CASSRAGGQFF
TRBV27	TRBJ2-5	TRBD1	.	14	TGTGCCAGCAGTATCTCAACAGGGGAAGAGAGCCAGTACTTC	CASSISTGEESQYF
TRBV27	TRBJ1-4	.	.	14	TGTGCCAGCAGTTTAGGGGGTGAATGGGAAAAACTGTTTTTT	CASSLGGEWEKLFF
TRBV5-6	TRBJ2-3	TRBD2	.	16	TGTGCCAGCAGCTTCCCCCTAGCGGGAGTCACAGATACGCAGTATTTT	CASSFPLAGVTDTQYF
TRBV10-3	TRBJ2-1	TRBD1	.	15	TGTGCCATCAGTACAGGGGGCGGCGAGTTCGGTGAGCAGTTCTTC	CAISTGGGEFGEQFF
TRBV11-3	TRBJ2-3	.	.	15	TGTGCCAGCAGTAAAACTAGCCTCACTACAGATACGCAGTATTTT	CASSKTSLTTDTQYF
TRBV11-2	TRBJ2-7	.	.	12	TGTGCCAGCAGCTTAGAGGTCTACGAGCAGTACTTC	CASSLEVYEQYF
TRBV6-5	TRBJ1-2	.	.	14	TGTGCCAGCAGTTACTTGGCGGACGGTTATGGCTACACCTTC	CASSYLADGYGYTF
TRBV6-5	TRBJ2-5	.	.	14	TGTGCCAGCAGTTACTCGGCCAGCACAGAGACCCAGTACTTC	CASSYSASTETQYF
TRBV18	TRBJ1-1	TRBD1	.	16	TGTGCCAGCTCTCCTGGACAGGGGAAGATGAACACTGAAGCTTTCTTT	CASSPGQGKMNTEAFF
TRBV6-6	TRBJ2-5	.	.	16	TGTGCCAGCAGTTACTCGAAACAGGCCCAACGGGAGACCCAGTACTTC	CASSYSKQAQRETQYF
TRBV7-2	TRBJ2-1	.	.	14	TGTGCCAGCAGCCCTGACAGAGCCTACAATGAGCAGTTCTTC	CASSPDRAYNEQFF
TRBV2	TRBJ2-5	TRBD2	.	14	TGTGCCAGCAGTGAAGGGCGGGAGATCGAGACCCAGTACTTC	CASSEGREIETQYF
TRBV7-2	TRBJ2-3	TRBD2	.	16	TGTGCCAGCAGATTAGCGGGAGGGCAAAACACAGATACGCAGTATTTT	CASRLAGGQNTDTQYF
TRBV29-1	TRBJ2-1	TRBD2	.	16	TGCAGCGTACGTAATGGACTAGCGGTTTTTTACAATGAGCAGTTCTTC	CSVRNGLAVFYNEQFF
TRBV27	TRBJ2-5	.	.	15	TGTGCCAGCAGTTCCCTCAGGGGAGGTCAAGAGACCCAGTACTTC	CASSSLRGGQETQYF
TRBV30	TRBJ1-1	.	.	15	TGTGCCTGGAGTGTACCGGTGTCTTGGAACACTGAAGCTTTCTTT	CAWSVPVSWNTEAFF
TRBV5-4	TRBJ2-2	TRBD2	.	15	TGTGCCAGCAGCTTATCGGGAGGGCTGGCCGGGGAGCTGTTTTTT	CASSLSGGLAGELFF
TRBV2	TRBJ2-5	TRBD2	.	20	TGTGCCAGCAGTGTGGGGAAACTAGCGGGAGGAACGCGAGACCAAGAGACCCAGTACTTC	CASSVGKLAGGTRDQETQYF
TRBV5-3	TRBJ1-1	TRBD1	.	17	TGTGCCAGAAGCTTGGCTTATTTGACAGGGGGACGGACTGAAGCTTTCTTT	CARSLAYLTGGRTEAFF
TRBV5-1	TRBJ2-6	.	.	15	TGCGCCAGCAGCTCCGTCAGCTCTGGGGCCAACGTCCTGACTTTC	CASSSVSSGANVLTF
TRBV6-6	TRBJ2-7	TRBD1	.	13	TGTGCCAGCAGTCGCGACAGGGCCTACGAGCAGTACTTC	CASSRDRAYEQYF
TRBV28	TRBJ2-1	TRBD2	once	15	TGTGCCAGCAGTTTCGAAGCGGGAGGGCGGAATGAGCAGTTCTTC	CASSFEAGGRNEQFF
TRBV30	TRBJ1-3	.	.	13	TGTGCCTCCGGACAGACCGCTGGAAACACCATATATTTT	CASGQTAGNTIYF
TRBV7-3	TRBJ2-3	TRBD2	.	17	TGTGCCAGCAGCCCCCGTCTAGCGGGAGTAGTGCCAGATACGCAGTATTTT	CASSPRLAGVVPDTQYF
TRBV7-8	TRBJ1-4	.	.	18	TGTGCCAGCAGCTTAACGGTTTCCGGGGGGACAACTAATGAAAAACTGTTTTTT	CASSLTVSGGTTNEKLFF